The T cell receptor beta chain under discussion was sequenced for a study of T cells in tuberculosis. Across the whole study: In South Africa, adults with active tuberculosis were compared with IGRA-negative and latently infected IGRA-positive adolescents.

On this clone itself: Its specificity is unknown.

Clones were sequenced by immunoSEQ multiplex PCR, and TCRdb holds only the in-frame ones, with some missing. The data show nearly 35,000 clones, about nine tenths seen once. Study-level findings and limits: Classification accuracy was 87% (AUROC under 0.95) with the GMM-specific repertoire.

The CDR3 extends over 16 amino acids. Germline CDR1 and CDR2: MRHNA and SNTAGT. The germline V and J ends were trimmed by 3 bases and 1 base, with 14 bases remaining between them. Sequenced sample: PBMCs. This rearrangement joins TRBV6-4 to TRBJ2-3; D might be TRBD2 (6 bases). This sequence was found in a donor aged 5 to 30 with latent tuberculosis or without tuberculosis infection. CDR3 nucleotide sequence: TGTGCCAGCAGTGAGGTCGGAGGGCGCGGCACAGATACGCAGTATTTT. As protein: CASSEVGGRGTDTQYF.